The sequence of this T cell receptor beta chain was determined in a study of CD8 T cells in Susac syndrome. The RNA, about 0.5 to 1 ug, was put through reverse transcription using random hexamers. TCRdb reprocessed the immunoSEQ multiplex PCR reads with MiXCR, giving one entry per CDR3 protein. The data contain about 210,000 distinct CDR3 sequences, over 85% of them singletons. Sequencing of TCR beta covered CD8+ and CD4+ T cells obtained from blood. Negative magnetic isolation gave CD8+ and CD4+ cells; FACS enriched CD8+ TEMRA. The V and J ends lost 1 base and 5 bases, in that order; junction bases with no gene match: 10. The CDR3 runs to 17 residues. The V gene's germline CDR1 is SGHTA and CDR2 FQGNSA.

The specimen sequenced was CD4+ T cells from PBMCs. This sequence originates from a human donor in good health. The chain has TRBV7-2 and TRBJ2-1; 8 bases map to TRBD1. CDR3 amino acids: CASSLGWGQALNNEQFF. As DNA, the CDR3 is TGTGCCAGCAGCTTAGGTTGGGGACAGGCTCTTAACAATGAGCAGTTCTTC.